This TCR beta chain comes out of a study of blood T cells in healthy people across ages. Study-wide points: Diversity of TCR beta per million T cells declined in a roughly linear way with age.

For the second PCR, which ran for 7 to 11 cycles, a sample-barcoded 5' primer and a J-beta primer mix were used. From each sample, at least 2.5 million paired-end reads containing CDR3 were obtained. TCRdb re-analysed the 5' RACE reads in MiXCR, keeping a single row per CDR3 protein. The table has just under 550,000 distinct CDR3 sequences, about 24% seen once. About this clonotype itself: What it binds is unknown.

The germline V and J ends were trimmed by 3 bases and 4 bases, with 10 bases remaining between them. Germline V gene data show CDR1 as LGHNA and CDR2 as YNFKEQ. The CDR3 has 13 amino acids. These data also featured in a second study, about T cells of mothers and their children. As that study records: Sequencing returned over 9 million TCR beta CDR3 reads per mother and several million per child.

The receptor comes from a boy between 5 and 17 years old in good health. The chain is built from TRBV4-2 and TRBJ2-7; no clear D gene. Sequencing used blood. The DNA of the CDR3 is TGTGCCAGCAGCCAGGAACTAAGGTACGAGCAGTACTTC. Its translation is CASSQELRYEQYF.